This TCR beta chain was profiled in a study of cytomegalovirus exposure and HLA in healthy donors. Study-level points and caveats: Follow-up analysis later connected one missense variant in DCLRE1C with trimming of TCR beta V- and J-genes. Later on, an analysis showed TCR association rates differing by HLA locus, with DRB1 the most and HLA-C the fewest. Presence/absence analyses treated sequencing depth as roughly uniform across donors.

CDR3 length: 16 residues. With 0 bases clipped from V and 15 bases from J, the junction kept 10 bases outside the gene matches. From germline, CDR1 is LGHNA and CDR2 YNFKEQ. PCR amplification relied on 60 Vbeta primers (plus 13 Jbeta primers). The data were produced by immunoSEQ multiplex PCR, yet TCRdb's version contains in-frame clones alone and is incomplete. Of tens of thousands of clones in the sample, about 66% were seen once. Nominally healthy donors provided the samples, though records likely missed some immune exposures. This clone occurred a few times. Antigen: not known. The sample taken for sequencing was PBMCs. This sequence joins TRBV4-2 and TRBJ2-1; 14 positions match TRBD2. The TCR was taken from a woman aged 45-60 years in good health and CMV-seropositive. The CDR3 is CASSQDGLAGGRTPFF. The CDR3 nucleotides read TGTGCCAGCAGCCAAGATGGACTAGCGGGGGGACGAACCCCGTTCTTC.